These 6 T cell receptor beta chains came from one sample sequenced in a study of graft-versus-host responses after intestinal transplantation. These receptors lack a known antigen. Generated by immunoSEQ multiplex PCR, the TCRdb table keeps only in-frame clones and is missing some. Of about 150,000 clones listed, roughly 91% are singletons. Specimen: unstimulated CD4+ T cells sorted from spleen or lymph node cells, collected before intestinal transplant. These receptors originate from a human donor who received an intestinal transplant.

The CDR3 DNA reads TGTGCCAGCAGTGAGTACAGGGGAGATACGCAGTATTTT. This encodes CASSEYRGDTQYF. The gene calls are TRBV27 and TRBJ2-3; 7 bases are shared with TRBD1. Germline CDR1 MNHEY, CDR2 SMNVEV (reference sequence). There are 13 residues in the CDR3. V lost 5 bases, J lost 5 bases, and 4 bases stayed unmatched.

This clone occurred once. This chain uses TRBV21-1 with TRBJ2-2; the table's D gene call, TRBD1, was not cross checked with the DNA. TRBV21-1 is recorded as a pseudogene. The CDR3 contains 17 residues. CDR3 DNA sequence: TGTGCCAGCAGCAAAGGGCGGCGGACACCAAAGCACGGGGAGCTGTTTTTT. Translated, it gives CASSKGRRTPKHGELFF.

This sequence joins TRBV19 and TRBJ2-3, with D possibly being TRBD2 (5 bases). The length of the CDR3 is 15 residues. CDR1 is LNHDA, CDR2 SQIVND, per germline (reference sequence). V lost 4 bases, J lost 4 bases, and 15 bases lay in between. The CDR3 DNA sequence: TGTGCCAGTAGTACTAGCAGACGGCGAGCAGATACGCAGTATTTT. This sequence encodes CASSTSRRRADTQYF.

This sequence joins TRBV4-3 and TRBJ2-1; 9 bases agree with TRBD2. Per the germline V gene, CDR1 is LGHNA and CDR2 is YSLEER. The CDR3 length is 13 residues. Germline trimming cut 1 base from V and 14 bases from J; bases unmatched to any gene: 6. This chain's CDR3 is CASSQVRLAEEFF. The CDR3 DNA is TGCGCCAGCAGCCAAGTGAGACTAGCGGAGGAGTTCTTC.

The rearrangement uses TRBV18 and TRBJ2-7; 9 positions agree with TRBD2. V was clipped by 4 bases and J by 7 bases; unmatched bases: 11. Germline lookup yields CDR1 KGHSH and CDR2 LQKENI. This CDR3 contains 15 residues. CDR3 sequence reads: CASSQTGLARGEQYF. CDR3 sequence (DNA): TGTGCCAGCTCACAAACGGGACTAGCCCGGGGGGAGCAGTACTTC.

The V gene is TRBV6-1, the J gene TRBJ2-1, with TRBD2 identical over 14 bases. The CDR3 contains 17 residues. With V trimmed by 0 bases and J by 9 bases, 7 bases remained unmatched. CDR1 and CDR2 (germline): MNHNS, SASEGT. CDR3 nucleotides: TGTGCCAGCAGTGAAGCCCACCGGACTAGCGGGAGGAGTGAGCAGTTCTTC. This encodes CASSEAHRTSGRSEQFF.